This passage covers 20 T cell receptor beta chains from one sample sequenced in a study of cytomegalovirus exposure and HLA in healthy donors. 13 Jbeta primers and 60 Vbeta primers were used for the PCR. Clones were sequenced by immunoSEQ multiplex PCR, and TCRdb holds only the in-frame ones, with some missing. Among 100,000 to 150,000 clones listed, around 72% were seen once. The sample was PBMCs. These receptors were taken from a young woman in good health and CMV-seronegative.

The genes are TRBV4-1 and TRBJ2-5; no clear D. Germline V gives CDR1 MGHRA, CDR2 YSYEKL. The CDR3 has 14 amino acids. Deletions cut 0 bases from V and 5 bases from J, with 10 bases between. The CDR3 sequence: CASSQENSVETQYF. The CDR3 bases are TGCGCCAGCAGCCAAGAGAACAGTGTGGAGACCCAGTACTTC.

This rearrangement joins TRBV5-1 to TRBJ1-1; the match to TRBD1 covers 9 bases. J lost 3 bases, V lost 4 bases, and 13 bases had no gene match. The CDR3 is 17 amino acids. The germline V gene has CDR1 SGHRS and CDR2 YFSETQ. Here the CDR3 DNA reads TGCGCCAGCAGCCCCTCCGGGACAGGGTCAGGGTACACTGAAGCTTTCTTT. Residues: CASSPSGTGSGYTEAFF. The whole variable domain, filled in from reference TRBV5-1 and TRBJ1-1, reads KAGVTQTPRYLIKTRGQQVTLSCSPISGHRSVSWYQQTPGQGLQFLFEYFSETQRNKGNFPGRFSGRQFSNSRSEMNVSTLELGDSALYLCASSPSGTGSGYTEAFFGQGTRLTVV.

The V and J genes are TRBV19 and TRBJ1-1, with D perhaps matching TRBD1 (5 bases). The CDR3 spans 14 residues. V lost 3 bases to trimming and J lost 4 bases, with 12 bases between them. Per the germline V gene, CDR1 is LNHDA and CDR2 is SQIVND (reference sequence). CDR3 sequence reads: CASSIRRGGTEAFF. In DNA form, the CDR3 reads TGTGCCAGTAGTATTCGGAGGGGAGGCACTGAAGCTTTCTTT.

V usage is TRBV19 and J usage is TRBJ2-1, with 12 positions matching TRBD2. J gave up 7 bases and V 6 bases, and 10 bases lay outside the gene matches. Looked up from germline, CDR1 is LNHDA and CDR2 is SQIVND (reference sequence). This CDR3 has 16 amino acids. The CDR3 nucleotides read TGTGCCAGTAGGCCCACCGGGACTAGCGGGTTGAATGAGCAGTTCTTC. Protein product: CASRPTGTSGLNEQFF.

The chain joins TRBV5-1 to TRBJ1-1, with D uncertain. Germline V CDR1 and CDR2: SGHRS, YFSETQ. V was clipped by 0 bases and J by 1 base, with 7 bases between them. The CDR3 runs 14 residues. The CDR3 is CASSLESKNTEAFF. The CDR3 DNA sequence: TGCGCCAGCAGCTTGGAATCCAAGAACACTGAAGCTTTCTTT.

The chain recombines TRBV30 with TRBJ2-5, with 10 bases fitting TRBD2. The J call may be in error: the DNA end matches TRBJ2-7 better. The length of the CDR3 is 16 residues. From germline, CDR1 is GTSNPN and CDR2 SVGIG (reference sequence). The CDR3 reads CAWSFNDEREGYEQYF. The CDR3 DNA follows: TGTGCCTGGAGTTTTAACGATGAGCGGGAGGGCTACGAGCAGTACTTC.

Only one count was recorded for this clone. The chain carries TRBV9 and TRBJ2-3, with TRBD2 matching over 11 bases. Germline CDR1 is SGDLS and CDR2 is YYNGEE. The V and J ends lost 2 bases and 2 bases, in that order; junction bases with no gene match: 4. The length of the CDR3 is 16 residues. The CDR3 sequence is CASSVEGLADTDTQYF. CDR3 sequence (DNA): TGTGCCAGCAGCGTCGAGGGACTAGCGGACACAGATACGCAGTATTTT.

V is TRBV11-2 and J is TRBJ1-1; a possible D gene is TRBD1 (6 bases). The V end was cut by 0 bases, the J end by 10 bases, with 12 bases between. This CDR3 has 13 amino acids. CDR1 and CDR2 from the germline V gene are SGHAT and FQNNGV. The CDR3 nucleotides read TGTGCCAGCAGCTTAGACCCCAGGGGATTAGCTTTCTTT. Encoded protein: CASSLDPRGLAFF.

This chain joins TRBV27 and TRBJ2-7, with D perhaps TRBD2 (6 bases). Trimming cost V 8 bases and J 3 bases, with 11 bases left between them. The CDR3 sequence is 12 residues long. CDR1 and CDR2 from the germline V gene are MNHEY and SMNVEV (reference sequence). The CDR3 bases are TGTGCCAGCTCCGGGGGTTACTACGAGCAGTACTTC. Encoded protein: CASSGGYYEQYF.

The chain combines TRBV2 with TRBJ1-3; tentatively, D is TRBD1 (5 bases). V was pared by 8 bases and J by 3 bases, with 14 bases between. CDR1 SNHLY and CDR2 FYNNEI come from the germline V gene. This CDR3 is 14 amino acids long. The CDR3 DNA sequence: TGTGCCAGCGCAAGGGGCAGGATTGGAAACACCATATATTTT. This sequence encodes CASARGRIGNTIYF. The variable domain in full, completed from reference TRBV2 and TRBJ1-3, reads EPEVTQTPSHQVTQMGQEVILRCVPISNHLYFYWYRQILGQKVEFLVSFYNNEISEKSEIFDDQFSVERPDGSNFTLKIRSTKLEDSAMYFCASARGRIGNTIYFGEGSWLTVV.

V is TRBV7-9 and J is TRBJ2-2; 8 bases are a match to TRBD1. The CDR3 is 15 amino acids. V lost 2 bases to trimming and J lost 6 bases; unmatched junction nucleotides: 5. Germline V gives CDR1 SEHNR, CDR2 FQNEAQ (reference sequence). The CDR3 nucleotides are TGTGCCAGCAGCTTACCGGACAGGGACCCCGGGGAGCTGTTTTTT. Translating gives CASSLPDRDPGELFF.

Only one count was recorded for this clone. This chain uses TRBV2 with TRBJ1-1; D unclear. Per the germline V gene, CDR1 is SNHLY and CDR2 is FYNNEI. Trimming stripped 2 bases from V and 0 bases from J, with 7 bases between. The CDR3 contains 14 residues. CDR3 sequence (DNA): TGTGCCAGCAGTGAAATCCGGGTGAACACTGAAGCTTTCTTT. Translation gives CASSEIRVNTEAFF. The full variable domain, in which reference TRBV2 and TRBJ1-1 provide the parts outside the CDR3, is EPEVTQTPSHQVTQMGQEVILRCVPISNHLYFYWYRQILGQKVEFLVSFYNNEISEKSEIFDDQFSVERPDGSNFTLKIRSTKLEDSAMYFCASSEIRVNTEAFFGQGTRLTVV.

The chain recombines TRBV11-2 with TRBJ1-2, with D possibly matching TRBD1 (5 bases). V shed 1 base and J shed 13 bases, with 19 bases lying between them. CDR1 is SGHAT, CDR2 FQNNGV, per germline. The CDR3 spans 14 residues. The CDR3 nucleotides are TGTGCCAGCAGCTTAGTGTACCCTTTGGGGCCCTTCACCTTC. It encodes CASSLVYPLGPFTF.

The CDR3 region has the DNA TGCGCCAGCAGCCAAGTATTTAGCGGGAGTTACGAGCAGTACTTC. Amino acid sequence: CASSQVFSGSYEQYF. The V call is TRBV4-1, the J call TRBJ2-7; 9 bases align to TRBD2. From germline, CDR1 is MGHRA and CDR2 YSYEKL. CDR3 length: 15 residues. Trimming took 1 base from V and 4 from J; bases not matched to a gene: 5.

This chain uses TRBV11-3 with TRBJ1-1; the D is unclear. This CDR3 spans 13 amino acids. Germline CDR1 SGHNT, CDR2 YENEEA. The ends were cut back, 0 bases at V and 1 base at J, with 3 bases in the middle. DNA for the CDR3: TGTGCCAGCAGCTTAGAGAGGAACACTGAAGCTTTCTTT. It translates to CASSLERNTEAFF. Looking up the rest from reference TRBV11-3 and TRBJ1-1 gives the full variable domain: EAGVVQSPRYKIIEKKQPVAFWCNPISGHNTLYWYLQNLGQGPELLIRYENEEAVDDSQLPKDRFSAERLKGVDSTLKIQPAELGDSAVYLCASSLERNTEAFFGQGTRLTVV.

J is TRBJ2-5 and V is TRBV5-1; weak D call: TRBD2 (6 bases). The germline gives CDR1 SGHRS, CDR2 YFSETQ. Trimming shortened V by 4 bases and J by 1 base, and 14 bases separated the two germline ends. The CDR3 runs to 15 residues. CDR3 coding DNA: TGCGCCAGCAGCCCCTTGGGTAGCGGCCAAGAGACCCAGTACTTC. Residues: CASSPLGSGQETQYF.

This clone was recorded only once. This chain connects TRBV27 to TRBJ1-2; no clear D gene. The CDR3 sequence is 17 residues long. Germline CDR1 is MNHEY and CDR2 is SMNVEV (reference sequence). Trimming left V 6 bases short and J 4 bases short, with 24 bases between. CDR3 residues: CASSPLLGGGGPYGYTF. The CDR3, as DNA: TGTGCCAGCAGCCCACTTCTGGGAGGCGGCGGGCCCTATGGCTACACCTTC.

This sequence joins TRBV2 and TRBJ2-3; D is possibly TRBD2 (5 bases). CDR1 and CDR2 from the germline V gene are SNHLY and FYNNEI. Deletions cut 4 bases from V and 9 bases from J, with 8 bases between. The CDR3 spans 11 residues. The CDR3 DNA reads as TGTGCCAGCAGTGCCGAGCGGACGCAGTATTTT. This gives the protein CASSAERTQYF.

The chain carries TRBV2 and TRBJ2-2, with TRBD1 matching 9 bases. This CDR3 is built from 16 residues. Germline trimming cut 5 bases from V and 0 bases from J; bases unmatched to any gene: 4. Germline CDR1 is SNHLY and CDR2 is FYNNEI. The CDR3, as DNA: TGTGCCAGCAGTCAACAGGGGGCCGCGAACACCGGGGAGCTGTTTTTT. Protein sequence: CASSQQGAANTGELFF.

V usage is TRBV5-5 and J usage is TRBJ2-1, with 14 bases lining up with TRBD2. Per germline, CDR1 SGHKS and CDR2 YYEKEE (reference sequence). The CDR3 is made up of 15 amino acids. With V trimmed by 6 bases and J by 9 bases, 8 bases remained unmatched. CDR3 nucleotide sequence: TGTGCCAGCAAATCCCGACTAGCGGGAGGGGGTGAGCAGTTCTTC. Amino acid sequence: CASKSRLAGGGEQFF.